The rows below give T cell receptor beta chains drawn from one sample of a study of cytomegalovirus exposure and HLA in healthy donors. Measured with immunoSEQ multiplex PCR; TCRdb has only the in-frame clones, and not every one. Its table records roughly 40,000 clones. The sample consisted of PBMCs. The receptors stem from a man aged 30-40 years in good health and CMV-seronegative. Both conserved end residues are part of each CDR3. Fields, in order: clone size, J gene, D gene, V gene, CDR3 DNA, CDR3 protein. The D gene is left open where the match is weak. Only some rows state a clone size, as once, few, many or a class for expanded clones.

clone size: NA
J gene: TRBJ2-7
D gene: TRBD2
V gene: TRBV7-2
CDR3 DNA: TGTGCCAGCAGCTCGACTAGCGGAACTTGGGACGAGCAGTACTTC
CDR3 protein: CASSSTSGTWDEQYF

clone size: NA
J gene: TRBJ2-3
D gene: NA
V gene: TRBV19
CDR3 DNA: TGTGCCAGTAGTATGAGCTACGCGGCGGATACGCAGTATTTT
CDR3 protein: CASSMSYAADTQYF

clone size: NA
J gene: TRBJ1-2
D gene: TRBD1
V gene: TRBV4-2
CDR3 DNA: TGTGCCAGCAGCCAAGGGATACAGGGGAACTATGGCTACACCTTC
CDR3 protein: CASSQGIQGNYGYTF

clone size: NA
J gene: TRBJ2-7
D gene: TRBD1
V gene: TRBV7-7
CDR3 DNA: TGTGCCAGCAGCGCAATGGGACAGGGAGCCGCCTACGAGCAGTACTTC
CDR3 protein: CASSAMGQGAAYEQYF

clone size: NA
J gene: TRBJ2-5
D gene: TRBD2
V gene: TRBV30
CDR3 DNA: TGTGCCTGGAGTTCGGTAGCGGGAGGAGAGACCCAGTACTTC
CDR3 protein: CAWSSVAGGETQYF

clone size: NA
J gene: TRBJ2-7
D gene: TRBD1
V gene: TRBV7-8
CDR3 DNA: TGTGCCAGCAGCCCTGCCCCAGGGGGCTTCAACGAGCAGTACTTC
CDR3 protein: CASSPAPGGFNEQYF

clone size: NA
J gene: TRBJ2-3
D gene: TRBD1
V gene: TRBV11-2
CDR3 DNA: TGTGCCAGCAGCTCGCCCAGGGGGCCCCACACAGATACGCAGTATTTT
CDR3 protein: CASSSPRGPHTDTQYF

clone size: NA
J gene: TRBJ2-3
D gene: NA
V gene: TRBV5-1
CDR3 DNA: TGCGCCAGCACGTCGAAAGACTCCACAGATACGCAGTATTTT
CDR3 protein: CASTSKDSTDTQYF

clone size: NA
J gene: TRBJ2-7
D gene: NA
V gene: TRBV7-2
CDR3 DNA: TGTGCCAGCAGCTCCTATGACCTATTTAGGAGCGAGCAGTACTTC
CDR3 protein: CASSSYDLFRSEQYF

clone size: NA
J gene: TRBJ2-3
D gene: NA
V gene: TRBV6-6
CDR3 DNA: TGTGCCAGCAGCCGAGTCTCAGATACGCAGTATTTT
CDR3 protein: CASSRVSDTQYF

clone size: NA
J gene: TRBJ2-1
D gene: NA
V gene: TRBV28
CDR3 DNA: TGTGCCAGCAGTTTCCGGGATGAGCAGTTCTTC
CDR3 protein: CASSFRDEQFF

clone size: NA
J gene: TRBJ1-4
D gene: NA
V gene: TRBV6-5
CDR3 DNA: TGTGCCAGCAGGCTCAGGATTTCAACTAATGAAAAACTGTTTTTT
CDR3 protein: CASRLRISTNEKLFF

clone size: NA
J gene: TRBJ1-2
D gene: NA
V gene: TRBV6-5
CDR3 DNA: TGTGCCAGCACCCCGACACTCTCAAACTATGGCTACACCTTC
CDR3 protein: CASTPTLSNYGYTF

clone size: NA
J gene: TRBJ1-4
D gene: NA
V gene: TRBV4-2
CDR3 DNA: TGTGCCAGCAGCCAAGTGGGGCGGAATGAAAAACTGTTTTTT
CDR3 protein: CASSQVGRNEKLFF

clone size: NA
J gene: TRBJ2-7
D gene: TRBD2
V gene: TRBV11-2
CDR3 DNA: TGTGCCAGCAGCTTAGCTAGCGGGAGGGCCGAGTTCAACGAGCAGTACTTC
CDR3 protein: CASSLASGRAEFNEQYF

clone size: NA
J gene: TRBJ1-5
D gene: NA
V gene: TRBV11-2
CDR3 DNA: TGTGCCAGCAGCTTAGGGTTTAGGGGCTCTGGGAATCAGCCCCAGCATTTT
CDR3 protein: CASSLGFRGSGNQPQHF

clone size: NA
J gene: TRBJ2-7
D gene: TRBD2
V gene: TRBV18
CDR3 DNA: TGTGCCAGCTCACCGGGACTAGCGGGAGGGGGCCTCGAGCAGTACTTC
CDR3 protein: CASSPGLAGGGLEQYF

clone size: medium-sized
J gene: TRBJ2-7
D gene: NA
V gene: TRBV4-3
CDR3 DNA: TGCGCCAGCAGCCAAGGACTAGGCCTTTCCTACGAGCAGTACTTC
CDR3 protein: CASSQGLGLSYEQYF

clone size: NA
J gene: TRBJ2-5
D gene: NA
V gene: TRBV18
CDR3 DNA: TGTGCCAGCTCACCAGAGGGAACAAGGGAGACCCAGTACTTC
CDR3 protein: CASSPEGTRETQYF

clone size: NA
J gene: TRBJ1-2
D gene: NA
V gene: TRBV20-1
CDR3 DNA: TGCAGTGCTTCAGGGGTAGACGGCTACACCTTC
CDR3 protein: CSASGVDGYTF

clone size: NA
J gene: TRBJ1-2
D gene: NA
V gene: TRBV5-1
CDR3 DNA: TGCGCCAGCAGCTTGGACAATACGGGGGTCGGTGGCTACACCTTC
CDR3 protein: CASSLDNTGVGGYTF

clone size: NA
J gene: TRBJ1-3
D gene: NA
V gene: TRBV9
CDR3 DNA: TGTGCCAGCAGCGTAGGGAACGGGATTGGAAACACCATATATTTT
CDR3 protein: CASSVGNGIGNTIYF

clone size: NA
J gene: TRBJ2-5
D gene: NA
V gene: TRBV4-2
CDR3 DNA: TGTGCCAGCAGCCAAGTCCCGGAGACCCAGTACTTC
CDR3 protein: CASSQVPETQYF

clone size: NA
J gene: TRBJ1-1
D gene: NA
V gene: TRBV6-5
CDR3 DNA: TGTGCCAGCAGATCAACCCAGGTGAACACTGAAGCTTTCTTT
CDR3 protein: CASRSTQVNTEAFF

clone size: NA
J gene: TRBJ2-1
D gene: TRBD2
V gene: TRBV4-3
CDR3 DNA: TGCGCCAGCAGCCAAGGGGGTAGGACTAGCGGCTTCTACAATGAGCAGTTCTTC
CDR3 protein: CASSQGGRTSGFYNEQFF

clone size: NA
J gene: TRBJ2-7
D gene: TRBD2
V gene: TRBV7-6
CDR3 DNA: TGTGCCAGCAGCTTAGCCCCGGGACTAGCGGACTACGAGCAGTACTTC
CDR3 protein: CASSLAPGLADYEQYF

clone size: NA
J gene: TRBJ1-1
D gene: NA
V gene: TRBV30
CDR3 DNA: TGTGCCTGGGTGCCCAAAGCGAACACTGAAGCTTTCTTT
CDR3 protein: CAWVPKANTEAFF

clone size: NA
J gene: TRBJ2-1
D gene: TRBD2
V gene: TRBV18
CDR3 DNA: TGTGCCAGCTCACCAGCGGGAGGTTTCGATGAGCAGTTCTTC
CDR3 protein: CASSPAGGFDEQFF

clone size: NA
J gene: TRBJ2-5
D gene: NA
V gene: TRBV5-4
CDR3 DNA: TGTGCCAGCAGCCAACAGGGCCCTCGAGAGACCCAGTACTTC
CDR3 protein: CASSQQGPRETQYF

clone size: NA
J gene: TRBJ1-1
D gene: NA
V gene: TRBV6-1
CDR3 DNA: TGTGCCAGTCCGGGGGGAAGGGCCACTGAAGCTTTCTTT
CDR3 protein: CASPGGRATEAFF

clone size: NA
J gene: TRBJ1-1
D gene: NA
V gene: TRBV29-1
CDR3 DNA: TGCAGCGTACGGTACAGGGATACGGGTAAAGGCACTGAAGCTTTCTTT
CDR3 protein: CSVRYRDTGKGTEAFF

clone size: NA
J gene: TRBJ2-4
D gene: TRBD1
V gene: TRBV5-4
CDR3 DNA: TGTGCCAGCACCTGGGGGGGGACAGGGGGTCAAAACATTCAGTACTTC
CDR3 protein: CASTWGGTGGQNIQYF

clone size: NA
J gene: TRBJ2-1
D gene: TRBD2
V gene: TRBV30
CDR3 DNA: TGTGCCTGGGCTTATGGGACTAGCGGACACAATGAGCAGTTCTTC
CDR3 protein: CAWAYGTSGHNEQFF

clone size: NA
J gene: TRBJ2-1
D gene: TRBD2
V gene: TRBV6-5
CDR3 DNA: TGTGCCAGCAGTTACGGACTAGCGGGAGTCGCTGAGCAGTTCTTC
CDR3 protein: CASSYGLAGVAEQFF

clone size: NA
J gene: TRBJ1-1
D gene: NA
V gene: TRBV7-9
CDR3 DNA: TGTGCCAGCAGCTTAGAAGGGGTTACTGAAGCTTTCTTT
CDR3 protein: CASSLEGVTEAFF

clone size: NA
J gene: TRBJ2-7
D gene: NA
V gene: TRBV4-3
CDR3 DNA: TGCGCCAGCAGCCAATCTCGGGAGTACGGCTACGAGCAGTACTTC
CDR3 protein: CASSQSREYGYEQYF

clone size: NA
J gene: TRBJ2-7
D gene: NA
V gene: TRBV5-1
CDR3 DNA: TGCGCCAGCAGCTCACCCGGGACCTACGAGCAGTACTTC
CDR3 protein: CASSSPGTYEQYF

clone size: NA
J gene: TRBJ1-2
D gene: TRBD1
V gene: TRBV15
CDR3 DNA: TGTGCCACCAGCAGGGACACCGGGACAGGCTATGGCTACACCTTC
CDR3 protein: CATSRDTGTGYGYTF

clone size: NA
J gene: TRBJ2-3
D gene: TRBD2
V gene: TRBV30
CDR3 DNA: TGTGCCTGGCGACTAGCGGGAGGGCCAGGTACGCAGTATTTT
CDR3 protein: CAWRLAGGPGTQYF

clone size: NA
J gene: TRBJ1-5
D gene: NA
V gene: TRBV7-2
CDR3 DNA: TGTGCCAGCAGCTCCAGACAGGATCAGCCCCAGCATTTT
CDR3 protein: CASSSRQDQPQHF

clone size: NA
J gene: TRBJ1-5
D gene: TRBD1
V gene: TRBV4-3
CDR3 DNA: TGCGCCAGCAGCACGGACAGGGGAAGAGCTCAGCCCCAGCATTTT
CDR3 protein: CASSTDRGRAQPQHF

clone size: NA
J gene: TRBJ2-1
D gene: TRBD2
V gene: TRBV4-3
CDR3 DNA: TGCGCCAGCAGCCAAGATGGGGAGGGTTACAATGAGCAGTTCTTC
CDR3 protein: CASSQDGEGYNEQFF

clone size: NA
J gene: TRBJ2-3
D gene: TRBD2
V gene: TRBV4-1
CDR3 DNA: TGCGCCAGCAGCCCCCACGACGGGGGGGTCGGGACAGATACGCAGTATTTT
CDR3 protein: CASSPHDGGVGTDTQYF

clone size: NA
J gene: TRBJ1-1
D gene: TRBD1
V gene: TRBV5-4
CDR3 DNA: TGTGCCAGCAGCGGACAGGGGGGCAAGAACACTGAAGCTTTCTTT
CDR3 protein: CASSGQGGKNTEAFF

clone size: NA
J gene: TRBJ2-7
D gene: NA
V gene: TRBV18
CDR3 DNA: TGTGCCAGCTCACCGGTCAGGGGGGACTACGAGCAGTACTTC
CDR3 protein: CASSPVRGDYEQYF

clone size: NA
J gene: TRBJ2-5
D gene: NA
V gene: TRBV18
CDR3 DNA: TGTGCCAGCTCACCACCGGGGGCGGGAGAGGACCACCAAGAGACCCAGTACTTC
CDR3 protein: CASSPPGAGEDHQETQYF

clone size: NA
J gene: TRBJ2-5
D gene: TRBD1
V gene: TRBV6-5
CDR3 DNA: TGTGCCAGTCGACAGGGTTCAGAGACCCAGTACTTC
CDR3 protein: CASRQGSETQYF

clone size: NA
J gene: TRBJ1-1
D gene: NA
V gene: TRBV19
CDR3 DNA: TGTGCCAGTAGTATCCCAGGGCTTGGGACTGAAGCTTTCTTT
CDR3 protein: CASSIPGLGTEAFF

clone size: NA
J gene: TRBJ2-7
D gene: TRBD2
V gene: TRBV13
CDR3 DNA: TGTGCCAGCAGCTTAGGCCAGACTAGCGTGTACGAGCAGTACTTC
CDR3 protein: CASSLGQTSVYEQYF

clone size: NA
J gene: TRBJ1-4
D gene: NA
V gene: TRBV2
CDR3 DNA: TGTGCCAGCAGTGATCGCAGGGAAGGTGAAAAACTGTTTTTT
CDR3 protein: CASSDRREGEKLFF

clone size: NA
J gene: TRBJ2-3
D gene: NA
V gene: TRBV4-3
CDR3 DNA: TGCGCCAGCAGCCAAGATCCGGGGGGCACAGATACGCAGTATTTT
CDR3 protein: CASSQDPGGTDTQYF

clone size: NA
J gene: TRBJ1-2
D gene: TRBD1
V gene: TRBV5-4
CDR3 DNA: TGTGCCAGCAGCCGCGACAGGGTGGTTGGCTACACCTTC
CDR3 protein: CASSRDRVVGYTF

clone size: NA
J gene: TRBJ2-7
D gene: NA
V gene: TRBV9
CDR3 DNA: TGTGCCAGCAGCGTAGGCGGGTTCTCCTACGAGCAGTACTTC
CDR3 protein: CASSVGGFSYEQYF